Listed here are 9 T cell receptor beta chains from one sample, sequenced in a study of radiotherapy plus CTLA-4 blockade in lung cancer. Profiling relied on immunoSEQ multiplex PCR, and the TCRdb table lists in-frame clones only, not all of them. Of about 110,000 clones in the sample, around 85% were seen once. Sequencing used peripheral blood, obtained from a patient treated with radiotherapy plus ipilimumab. These receptor sequences come from a human donor with non-small cell lung cancer that progressed on radiotherapy plus ipilimumab. Some clones in this sample may be carry-over from other donors' samples.

This chain links TRBV7-2 with TRBJ2-4; TRBD2 agrees at 7 bases. The germline V gene has CDR1 SGHTA and CDR2 FQGNSA. Losses at the gene ends were 1 base for V and 5 bases for J; bases not matched to a gene: 5. There are 15 residues in the CDR3. The CDR3 nucleotides read TGTGCCAGCAGCTTAGGTATGGGGAGGGAAAACATTCAGTACTTC. It codes for CASSLGMGRENIQYF.

This sequence joins TRBV11-2 and TRBJ1-2, with 8 bases lining up with TRBD1. The CDR3 runs 16 residues. J lost 4 bases, V lost 3 bases, and 10 bases had no gene match. Germline V gives CDR1 SGHAT, CDR2 FQNNGV. The CDR3: CASSFTSGGRTYGYTF. CDR3 in DNA: TGTGCCAGCAGCTTCACGTCAGGGGGCAGGACCTATGGCTACACCTTC.

V gene TRBV5-6 combines with J gene TRBJ1-4; no clear D gene. The CDR3 spans 15 residues. Germline V gives CDR1 SGHDT, CDR2 YYEEEE. Trimming pared 1 base from V and 8 bases from J, leaving 15 bases between. The CDR3 protein is CASSLWSTVVEKLFF. CDR3 bases: TGTGCCAGCAGCTTGTGGAGCACAGTAGTCGAAAAACTGTTTTTT.

The chain couples TRBV27 to TRBJ2-5, with D uncertain. There are 13 residues in the CDR3. V lost 6 bases to trimming and J lost 4 bases, with 12 bases between them. Per the germline V gene, CDR1 is MNHEY and CDR2 is SMNVEV (reference sequence). DNA of the CDR3: TGTGCCAGCAGGGGCTCAGCGTTAGAGACCCAGTACTTC. Amino acids: CASRGSALETQYF.

V is TRBV7-3 and J is TRBJ2-7, with 8 bases lining up with TRBD1. There are 14 residues in the CDR3. J lost 5 bases, V lost 2 bases, and 5 bases had no gene match. Germline CDR1 and CDR2: SGHTA and FQGTGA. CDR3 nucleotide sequence: TGTGCCAGCAGCTTAGGGACAGGTGTAGACGAGCAGTACTTC. Translation gives CASSLGTGVDEQYF. The full variable domain, completed using reference TRBV7-3 and TRBJ2-7, is GAGVSQTPSNKVTEKGKYVELRCDPISGHTALYWYRQSLGQGPEFLIYFQGTGAADDSGLPNDRFFAVRPEGSVSTLKIQRTERGDSAVYLCASSLGTGVDEQYFGPGTRLTVT.

V gene TRBV9 combines with J gene TRBJ1-4; 9 bases fit TRBD1. CDR3 length: 16 amino acids. Germline CDR1 SGDLS, CDR2 YYNGEE. With V trimmed by 4 bases and J by 5 bases, 9 bases remained unmatched. In DNA form, the CDR3 reads TGTGCCAGCAGCCTAGCGGGGGGACAGGGAAATGAAAAACTGTTTTTT. Its translation: CASSLAGGQGNEKLFF.

This clone was observed a handful of times. The chain couples TRBV19 to TRBJ2-6; perhaps TRBD1 as D (7 bases). Germline V gene lookup returns CDR1 LNHDA and CDR2 SQIVND (reference sequence). V lost 6 bases and J lost 9, with 15 bases in between. The CDR3 sequence is 14 residues long. The DNA for the CDR3 is TGTGCCAGTAGGCGGGACAGCGCTCGCAACGTCCTGACTTTC. This encodes CASRRDSARNVLTF.

This clone was counted a single time. The rearrangement uses TRBV2 and TRBJ1-1; 8 nucleotides line up with TRBD1. The CDR3 loop spans 15 amino acids. Looked up from germline, CDR1 is SNHLY and CDR2 is FYNNEI. Trimming removed 7 bases from V and 1 base from J; junction bases left unmatched: 8. The CDR3 loop is CASNPRTGPNTEAFF. The CDR3 bases are TGTGCCAGCAATCCAAGGACAGGGCCGAACACTGAAGCTTTCTTT.

The chain has TRBV4-1 and TRBJ1-2; TRBD1 might be the D (6 bases). Germline lookup yields CDR1 MGHRA and CDR2 YSYEKL. There are 17 residues in the CDR3. The ends were cut back, 4 bases at V and 4 bases at J, with 22 bases in the middle. The CDR3 loop is CASSRQLAGGAGYGYTF. In nucleotides, the CDR3 is TGCGCCAGCAGCCGACAGTTAGCCGGGGGGGCTGGCTATGGCTACACCTTC.